This TCR beta chain derives from a study of blood T cell repertoires in COVID-19. Study at large: COVID-19 samples from acute and convalescent phases originated in the United States, Italy and Spain. The analysed material was cDNA or gDNA that came from T cells, B-cell-depleted T cells, or PBMCs.

In the study's own analysis: It was from reference gene primer amplification that nucleated cell counts were estimated. Profiling relied on immunoSEQ multiplex PCR, and the TCRdb table lists in-frame clones only, not all of them. V and J calls and clone size are as listed in that table; D and trimming were resolved from the DNA. The sample shows around 700,000 clones, 70% to 90% of them seen only once. The CDR3 sequence is 16 residues long. With 2 bases removed from V and 0 bases from J, the gap between germline ends came to 13 bases. Germline V CDR1 and CDR2: SGHTA, FQGTGA. V and J are TRBV7-3 and TRBJ1-1, with a tentative D call TRBD1 (5 bases). The sequencing input was peripheral blood. This TCR derives from a woman aged 18-29 years with acute or convalescent COVID-19. The chain's CDR3 is CASSLGGALVNTEAFF. The CDR3 DNA reads as TGTGCCAGCAGCTTAGGAGGGGCTCTTGTGAACACTGAAGCTTTCTTT. The full variable domain, its missing parts supplied by reference TRBV7-3 and TRBJ1-1, is GAGVSQTPSNKVTEKGKYVELRCDPISGHTALYWYRQSLGQGPEFLIYFQGTGAADDSGLPNDRFFAVRPEGSVSTLKIQRTERGDSAVYLCASSLGGALVNTEAFFGQGTRLTVV.